The clone carrying this TCR beta chain was seen just once. This sample is drawn from a study of blood T cell repertoires in COVID-19. Study-level information: Researchers got acute and convalescent COVID-19 samples from the United States, Italy and Spain. Nucleic acid was either cDNA or gDNA, and it came from T cells, B-cell-depleted T cells, or PBMCs.

Clones were read by immunoSEQ multiplex PCR, and TCRdb kept only the in-frame ones, dropping some. The data contain under 200,000 clones, approximately 83% of them seen just once; the ten biggest clones take up less than 3%. Unmatched junction bases numbered 8, after V lost 6 bases and J lost 7 bases. This CDR3 contains 13 residues. From germline, CDR1 is SNHLY and CDR2 FYNNEI. The clonotype was recovered from a human donor with acute or convalescent COVID-19. The donor label of this sample is uncertain. Sequencing was performed on peripheral blood. The rearrangement joins TRBV2 to TRBJ1-1; TRBD1 agrees at 7 bases. The CDR3 here is CASRATGMSEAFF. DNA for the CDR3: TGTGCCAGCAGGGCGACAGGGATGAGTGAAGCTTTCTTT. The entire variable domain, with the rest obtained from reference TRBV2 and TRBJ1-1, is as follows: EPEVTQTPSHQVTQMGQEVILRCVPISNHLYFYWYRQILGQKVEFLVSFYNNEISEKSEIFDDQFSVERPDGSNFTLKIRSTKLEDSAMYFCASRATGMSEAFFGQGTRLTVV.